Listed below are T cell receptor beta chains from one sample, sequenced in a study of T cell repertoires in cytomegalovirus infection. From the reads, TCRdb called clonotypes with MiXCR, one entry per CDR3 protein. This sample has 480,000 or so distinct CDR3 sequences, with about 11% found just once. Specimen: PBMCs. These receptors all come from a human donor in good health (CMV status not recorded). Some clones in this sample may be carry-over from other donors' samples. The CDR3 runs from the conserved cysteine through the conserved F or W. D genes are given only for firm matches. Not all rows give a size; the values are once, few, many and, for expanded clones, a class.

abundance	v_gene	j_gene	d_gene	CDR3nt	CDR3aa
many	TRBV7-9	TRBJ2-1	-	TGTGCCAGCAGAGGGGGGGGAGATGAGCAGTTCTTC	CASRGGGDEQFF
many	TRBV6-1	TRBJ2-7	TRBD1	TGTGCCAGCAGGCCCAGGGGGCGCAGAGGGGAGCAGTACTTC	CASRPRGRRGEQYF
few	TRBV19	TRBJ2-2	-	TGTGCCAGTAGTGAGGGATTCACCGGGGAGCTGTTTTTT	CASSEGFTGELFF
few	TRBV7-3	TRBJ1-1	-	TGTGCCAGCAGCCCCGGGAAAGGTTTGAACACTGAAGCTTTCTTT	CASSPGKGLNTEAFF
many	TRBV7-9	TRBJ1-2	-	TGTGCCAGCAGCTTGTCGGGTAGCTACACCTTC	CASSLSGSYTF
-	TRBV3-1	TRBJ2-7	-	TGTGCCAGCAATGGACAGAACTCCTACGAGCAGTACTTC	CASNGQNSYEQYF
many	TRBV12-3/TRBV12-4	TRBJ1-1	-	TGTGCCAGCACCTTGACAGGGAACACTGAAGCTTTCTTT	CASTLTGNTEAFF
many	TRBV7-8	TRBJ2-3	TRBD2	TGTGCCAGCAGCTTAAGACCCACTAGCGGGAGGGCATCAGATACGCAGTATTTT	CASSLRPTSGRASDTQYF
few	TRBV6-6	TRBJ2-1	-	TGTGCCAGCAGTTACGGTCCCGTCAGCTCGGGCTTCTTC	CASSYGPVSSGFF
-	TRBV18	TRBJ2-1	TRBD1	TGTGCCAGCTCAAGGAGACAGGGGGCAGGCAATGAGCAGTTCTTC	CASSRRQGAGNEQFF
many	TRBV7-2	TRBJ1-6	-	TGTGCCAGCAGCCTACAGTTGTATAATTCACCCCTCCACTTT	CASSLQLYNSPLHF
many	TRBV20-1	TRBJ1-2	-	TGCAGTGCTCCCGAGGGGGGCAGCAACTATGGCTACACCTTC	CSAPEGGSNYGYTF
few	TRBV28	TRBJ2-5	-	TGTGCCAGCAGTTTAAGGGGTCGGACTCCCTTGATGACCCAGTACTTC	CASSLRGRTPLMTQYF
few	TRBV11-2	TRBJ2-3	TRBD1	TGTGCCAGCAGCTTATTCCAGGGGGCCTTCACAGATACGCAGTATTTT	CASSLFQGAFTDTQYF
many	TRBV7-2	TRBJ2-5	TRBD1	TGTGCCAGCAGCTTACGGACAGGGTACCAAGAGACCCAGTACTTC	CASSLRTGYQETQYF
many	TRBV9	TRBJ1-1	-	TGTGCCAGCAGCCCCAATTTTGGTCCGGGGGCGCATTCGGACACTGAAGCTTTCTTT	CASSPNFGPGAHSDTEAFF
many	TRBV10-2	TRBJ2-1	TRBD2	TGCGCCAGCAGTCGCGGGGGGGCCAACCGGAATGAGCAGTTCTTC	CASSRGGANRNEQFF
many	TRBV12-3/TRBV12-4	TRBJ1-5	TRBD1	TGTGCCAGCAGTTCGACAGGGTACCAGCCCCAGCATTTT	CASSSTGYQPQHF
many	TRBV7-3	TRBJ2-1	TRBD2	TGTGCCAGCAGCTCCCGGACTAGCGGGGTCTACAATGAGCAGTTCTTC	CASSSRTSGVYNEQFF
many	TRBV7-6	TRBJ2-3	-	TGTGCCAGCAGCCCTGAGGCAGGGGCCCCACGGATGGGGAACACAGATACGCAGTATTTT	CASSPEAGAPRMGNTDTQYF
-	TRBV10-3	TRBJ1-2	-	TGTGCCATCAGTGATGGACAGAAGAACTATGGCTACACCTTC	CAISDGQKNYGYTF
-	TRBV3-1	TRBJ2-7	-	TGTGCCAGCAGCCTCCGTGGTAACCCTACGAAGGAGCAGTACTTC	CASSLRGNPTKEQYF
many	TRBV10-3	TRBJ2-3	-	TGTGCCATCAGTGAGTGGCGGGTCAGGGGCACAGATACGCAGTATTTT	CAISEWRVRGTDTQYF
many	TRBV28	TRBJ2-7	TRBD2	TGTGCCAGCAGTTTGGAGGGACTAGTGGGAGGGCTGGACGAGCAGTACTTC	CASSLEGLVGGLDEQYF
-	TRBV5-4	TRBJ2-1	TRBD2	TGTGCCAGCAGGGCCGGGACTAGTTCCCCAAATGAGCAGTTCTTC	CASRAGTSSPNEQFF
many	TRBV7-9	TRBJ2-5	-	TGTGCCAGCAGCTTAAGGGAGGGGGCCCAAGCGGGAGCGGCGAAGACCCAGTACTTC	CASSLREGAQAGAAKTQYF
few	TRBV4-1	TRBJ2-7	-	TGCGCCAGCAGCCAGTTCCCCGGGAACTACGAGCAGTACTTC	CASSQFPGNYEQYF